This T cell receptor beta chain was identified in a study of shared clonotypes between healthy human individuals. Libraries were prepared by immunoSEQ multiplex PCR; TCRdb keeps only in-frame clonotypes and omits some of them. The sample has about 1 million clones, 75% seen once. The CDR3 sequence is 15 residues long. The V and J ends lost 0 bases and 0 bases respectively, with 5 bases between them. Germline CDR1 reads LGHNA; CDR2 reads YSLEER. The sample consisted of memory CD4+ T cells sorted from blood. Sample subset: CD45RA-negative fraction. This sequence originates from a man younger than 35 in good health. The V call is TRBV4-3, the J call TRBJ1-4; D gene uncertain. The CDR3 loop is CASSQEGATNEKLFF. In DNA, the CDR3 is TGCGCCAGCAGCCAAGAAGGAGCAACTAATGAAAAACTGTTTTTT.